One sample yielded the 8 T cell receptor beta chains listed below, sequenced in a study of shared clonotypes between healthy human individuals. Profiling relied on immunoSEQ multiplex PCR, and the TCRdb table lists in-frame clones only, not all of them. The sample has roughly 2.4 million clones; approximately 95% are singletons. Source material: naive CD4+ T cells sorted from blood. Subset given: CD45RA+ positively selected. These receptors were obtained from a man between 18 and 29 years old in good health.

CDR3: CASSGNLNTEAFF. In nucleotides, the CDR3 is TGTGCCAGCAGTGGAAACTTGAACACTGAAGCTTTCTTT. V gene TRBV28 combines with J gene TRBJ1-1; D gene uncertain. The germline gives CDR1 MDHEN, CDR2 SYDVKM. Trimming removed 5 bases at V and 0 bases at J, with 7 bases between. The CDR3 has 13 amino acids.

Concerning this clone itself: Other DNA sequences in this specimen translate into the identical CDR3. The chain uses TRBV6-5 and TRBJ1-2; the D is unclear. CDR3 length: 14 amino acids. Germline V gives CDR1 MNHEY, CDR2 SVGAGI. V was cut by 0 bases and J by 0 bases, with 5 bases left in between. As DNA, the CDR3 is TGTGCCAGCAGTTACTCTCCAGCTAACTATGGCTACACCTTC. Amino acid sequence: CASSYSPANYGYTF.

The chain combines TRBV7-6 with TRBJ1-4, with D maybe TRBD1 (5 bases). V was cut by 1 base and J by 8 bases, with 20 bases left in between. The germline gives CDR1 SGHVS, CDR2 FNYEAQ. The CDR3 covers 17 residues. In nucleotides, the CDR3 is TGTGCCAGCAGCTTAGGAGTGGACACTCAAGGTCAAGAAAAACTGTTTTTT. Its translation: CASSLGVDTQGQEKLFF.

This clone appeared once. The chain joins TRBV27 to TRBJ2-2; TRBD1 is a possible D gene (5 bases). Between the trimmed V and J ends, which lost 6 bases and 1 base, there was a span of 18 bases. CDR3 length: 17 residues. Germline CDR1 and CDR2: MNHEY and SMNVEV (reference sequence). This chain's CDR3 is CASSLIDTGQNTGELFF. The DNA of the CDR3 is TGTGCCAGCAGCCTAATAGACACAGGACAGAACACCGGGGAGCTGTTTTTT.

The chain is built from TRBV4-1 and TRBJ1-4; D uncertain. Germline V lookup: CDR1 MGHRA, CDR2 YSYEKL. This CDR3 has 15 amino acids. V dropped 1 base and J dropped 7 bases, with 13 bases sitting between them. The CDR3 coding sequence is TGCGCCAGCAGCCAAGGAATACAAGCCTCTGAAAAACTGTTTTTT. Amino acids: CASSQGIQASEKLFF.

This clone was seen only a few times. CDR3 sequence: CASSYSRADTEAFF. The CDR3 DNA is TGTGCCAGCAGTTACTCGAGGGCCGACACTGAAGCTTTCTTT. The rearrangement uses TRBV6-6 and TRBJ1-1; D is unresolved. The CDR3 loop spans 14 amino acids. V shed 0 bases and J shed 3 bases, with 8 bases lying between them. CDR1 MNHNY and CDR2 SVGAGI come from the germline V gene (reference sequence).

The chain joins TRBV11-2 to TRBJ1-1; D not certain. Germline CDR1 SGHAT, CDR2 FQNNGV. This CDR3 has 16 residues. The V end was cut by 3 bases, the J end by 1 base, with 15 bases between. CDR3 sequence reads: CASSLSGGRRNTEAFF. For the CDR3, the DNA is TGTGCCAGCAGCTTGAGTGGCGGACGTAGGAACACTGAAGCTTTCTTT.

CDR3 bases: TGTGCCAGCAGTAAAACAGGGAGCTCCTACGAGCAGTACTTC. It encodes CASSKTGSSYEQYF. This sequence joins TRBV25-1 and TRBJ2-7; D is perhaps TRBD1 (6 bases). The CDR3 sequence is 14 residues long. CDR1 and CDR2 from the germline V gene are MGHDK and SYGVNS. Trimming left V 5 bases short and J 0 bases short, with 11 bases between.